The T cell receptor (beta chain) described here comes from a study of blood T cell repertoires in COVID-19 (dated by TCRdb to the early 2020s). Regarding the complete study: Collaborator samples came from the United States, Italy and Spain and covered acute and convalescent phases of COVID-19. A freely available public database, intended as a resource for researchers studying the immune response to SARS-CoV-2, is where the repertoires were released. Subjects who had been exposed to COVID-19, were actively infected with it, or had recovered from it provided the deeply sampled blood TCRbeta repertoires that made up the dataset. The samples were drawn from the first 160 participants of the ongoing ImmuneRACE study and from under 1,500 subjects provided by 6 global collaborators. The material from the prospective study consisted of cDNA or gDNA derived from T cells, B-cell-depleted T cells, or PBMCs. A de-identified subject ID, COVID-19 status, age in years and sex were almost always included in the sample metadata. Where HLA class I and class II types were available, the types were taken from metadata supplied by the sample provider, not from assay-based typing.

Here is what the overall study found, with its caveats: The amount of clinical and demographic metadata varied by source and participant and was provided uncurated.

Participants in the prospective study were enrolled through a virtual design, were aged 18 to 89 years, and lived in roughly 25 United States geographic areas. To assign participants to cohorts, the prospective study relied on clinical history that participants themselves reported in a screening survey and a study questionnaire. Recovered participants in ImmuneRACE Cohort 3 were defined by two consecutive negative NP/OP PCR tests, clearance by a healthcare professional, or resolution of symptoms. Each participant in the prospective study had whole blood, serum and a nasopharyngeal or oropharyngeal swab collected by mobile phlebotomists. Participants in the prospective study had the option to provide additional blood draws and questionnaires over a roughly two-month period. Before DNA extraction, blood samples from the prospective study were shipped at room temperature or frozen. From the cysteine up to the phenylalanine, the CDR3 has a length of 12 residues. The only DNA kept is the CDR3, 36 bases in frame from the first base. V drops 3 bases and J drops 5 bases, leaving 7 bases in between. The germline V gene sets CDR1 to SNHLY and CDR2 to FYNNEI.

TCRbeta CDR3 regions were amplified from genomic DNA using the immunoSEQ Assay, a bias-controlled multiplex PCR. In the paper's pipeline: Nucleated cell counts per sample were estimated from amplification of reference gene primers within the assay. To quantify the absolute abundance of each unique TCRbeta CDR3 rearrangement, sequence reads were collapsed and filtered. For each sample, productive Simpson clonality was calculated by taking the square root of Simpson's diversity index across productive rearrangements. The clones in this table, taken by TCRdb from immuneACCESS, are in-frame only. Not every clone is retained; where verified, under half of the shortfall comes from an unresolved V gene, and the cause of the rest is unknown. V, J and clone size are those of that table, while D and trimming were read from the DNA. For this sample the table gives 250,000 to 350,000 clones, of which about 92% were detected only once. The ten top clones hold 2% to 3% of the sample.

Note on this clone: Its antigen remains unidentified. Per-base qualities were not stored, and no clone one base away is much larger. This same CDR3 is encoded by further DNA sequences in the sample.

Specimen: PBMCs or T cells enriched from blood (not recorded which). This receptor was taken from a man aged 55-75 years who had recovered from COVID-19. The V and J segments used are TRBV2 and TRBJ1-1, with no D gene named confidently. The bases read TGTGCCAGCAGTGATTTGAGTACTGAAGCTTTCTTT. The translation is CASSDLSTEAFF.